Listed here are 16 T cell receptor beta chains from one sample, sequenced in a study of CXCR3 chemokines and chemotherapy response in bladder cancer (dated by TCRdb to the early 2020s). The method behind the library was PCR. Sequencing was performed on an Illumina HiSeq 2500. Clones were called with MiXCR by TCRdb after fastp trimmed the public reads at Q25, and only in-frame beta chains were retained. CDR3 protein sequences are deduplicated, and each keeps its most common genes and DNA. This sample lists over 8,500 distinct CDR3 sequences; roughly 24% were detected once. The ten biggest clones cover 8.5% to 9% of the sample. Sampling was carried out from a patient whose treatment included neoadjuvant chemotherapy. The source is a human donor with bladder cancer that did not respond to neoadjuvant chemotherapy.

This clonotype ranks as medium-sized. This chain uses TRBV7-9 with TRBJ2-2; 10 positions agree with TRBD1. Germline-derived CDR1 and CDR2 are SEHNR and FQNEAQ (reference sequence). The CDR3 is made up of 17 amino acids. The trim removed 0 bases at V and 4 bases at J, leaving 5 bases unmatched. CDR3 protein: CASSLAHGTGATGELFF. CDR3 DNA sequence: TGTGCCAGCAGCTTAGCGCACGGGACAGGGGCCACCGGGGAGCTGTTTTTT.

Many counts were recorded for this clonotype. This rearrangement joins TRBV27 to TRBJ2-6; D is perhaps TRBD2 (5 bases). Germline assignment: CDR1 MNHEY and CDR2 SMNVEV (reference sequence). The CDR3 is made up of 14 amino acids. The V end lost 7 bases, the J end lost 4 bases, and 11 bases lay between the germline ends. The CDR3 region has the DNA TGTGCCAGCACCCCGGGGTCCGGGGCCAACGTCCTGACTTTC. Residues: CASTPGSGANVLTF.

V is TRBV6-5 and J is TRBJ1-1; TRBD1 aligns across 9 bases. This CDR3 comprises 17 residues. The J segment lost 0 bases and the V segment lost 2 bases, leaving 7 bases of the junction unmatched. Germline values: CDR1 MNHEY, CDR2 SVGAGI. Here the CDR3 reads CASSYPGTGLMNTEAFF. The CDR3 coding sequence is TGTGCCAGCAGTTACCCCGGGACAGGGTTGATGAACACTGAAGCTTTCTTT.

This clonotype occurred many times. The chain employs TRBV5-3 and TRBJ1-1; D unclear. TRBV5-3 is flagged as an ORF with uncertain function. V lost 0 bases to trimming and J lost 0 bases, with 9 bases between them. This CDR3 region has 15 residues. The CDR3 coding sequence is TGTGCCAGAAGCTTGGGTTGGAGTCTGAACACTGAAGCTTTCTTT. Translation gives CARSLGWSLNTEAFF.

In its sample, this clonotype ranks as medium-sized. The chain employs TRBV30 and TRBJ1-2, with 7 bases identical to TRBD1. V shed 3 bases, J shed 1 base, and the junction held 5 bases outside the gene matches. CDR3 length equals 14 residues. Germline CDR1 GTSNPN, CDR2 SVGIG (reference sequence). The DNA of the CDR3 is TGTGCCTGGAGCCCAGGGGGTTTTAACTATGGCTACACCTTC. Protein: CAWSPGGFNYGYTF.

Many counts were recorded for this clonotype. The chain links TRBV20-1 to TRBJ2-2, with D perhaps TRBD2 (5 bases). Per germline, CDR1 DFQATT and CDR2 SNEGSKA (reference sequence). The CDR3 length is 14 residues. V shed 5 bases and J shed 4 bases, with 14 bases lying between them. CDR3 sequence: CSAVLASGTGELFF. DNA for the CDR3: TGCAGTGCTGTCCTAGCCTCGGGCACCGGGGAGCTGTTTTTT.

CDR3 coding DNA: TGTGCCAGCTTGGATTTAGGGGGGACCGGGGAGCTGTTTTTT. Protein sequence: CASLDLGGTGELFF. The gene calls are TRBV5-6 and TRBJ2-2; tentatively, D is TRBD1 or TRBD2 (6 bases each). Trimming removed 7 bases at V and 5 bases at J, with 15 bases between. Germline CDR1 is SGHDT and CDR2 is YYEEEE. This CDR3 contains 14 residues.

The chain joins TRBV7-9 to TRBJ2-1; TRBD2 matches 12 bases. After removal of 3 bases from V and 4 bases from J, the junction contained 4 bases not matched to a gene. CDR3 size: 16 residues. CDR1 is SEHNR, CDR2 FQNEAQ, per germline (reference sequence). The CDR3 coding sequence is TGTGCCAGCAGCTTTATACTAGCGGGGGGATACAATGAGCAGTTCTTC. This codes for CASSFILAGGYNEQFF.

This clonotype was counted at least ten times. CDR3 protein: CASSEQGNQPQHF. In DNA form, the CDR3 reads TGTGCCAGCAGTGAACAGGGGAATCAGCCCCAGCATTTT. The gene calls are TRBV6-2 or TRBV6-3 and TRBJ1-5, with TRBD1 matching 7 bases. The germline CDR1 and CDR2 sequences are MNHEY and SVGEGT. V dropped 5 bases and J dropped 4; count of bases not matched to a gene: 2. CDR3 length: 13 residues.

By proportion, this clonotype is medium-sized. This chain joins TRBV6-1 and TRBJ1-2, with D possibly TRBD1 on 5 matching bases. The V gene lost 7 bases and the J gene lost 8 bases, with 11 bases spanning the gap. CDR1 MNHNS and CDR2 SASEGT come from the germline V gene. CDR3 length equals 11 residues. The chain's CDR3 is CASTGRWGYTF. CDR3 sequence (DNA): TGTGCCAGCACGGGGCGGTGGGGCTACACCTTC.

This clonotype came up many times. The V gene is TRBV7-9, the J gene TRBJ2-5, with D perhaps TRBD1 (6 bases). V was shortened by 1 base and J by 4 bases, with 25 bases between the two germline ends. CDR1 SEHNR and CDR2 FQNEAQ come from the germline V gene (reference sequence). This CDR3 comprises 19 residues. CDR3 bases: TGTGCCAGCAGCTTAGTGGATAGCAGGGGTGCCAAAGAGAGAGAGACCCAGTACTTC. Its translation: CASSLVDSRGAKERETQYF.

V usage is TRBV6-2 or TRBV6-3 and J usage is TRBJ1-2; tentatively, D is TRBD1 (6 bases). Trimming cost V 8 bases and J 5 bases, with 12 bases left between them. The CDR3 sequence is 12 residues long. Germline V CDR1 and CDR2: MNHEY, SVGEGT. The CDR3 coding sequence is TGTGCCAGCGCCGGGACACCTTATGGCTACACCTTC. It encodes CASAGTPYGYTF.

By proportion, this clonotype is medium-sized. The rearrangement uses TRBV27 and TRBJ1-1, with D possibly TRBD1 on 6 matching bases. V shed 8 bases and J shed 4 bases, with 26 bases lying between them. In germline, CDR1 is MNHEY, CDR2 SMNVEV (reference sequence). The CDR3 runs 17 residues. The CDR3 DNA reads TGTGCCAGCGCCCCTATTGGGGAGGGGGGAGTTCGCACTGAAGCTTTCTTT. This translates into CASAPIGEGGVRTEAFF.

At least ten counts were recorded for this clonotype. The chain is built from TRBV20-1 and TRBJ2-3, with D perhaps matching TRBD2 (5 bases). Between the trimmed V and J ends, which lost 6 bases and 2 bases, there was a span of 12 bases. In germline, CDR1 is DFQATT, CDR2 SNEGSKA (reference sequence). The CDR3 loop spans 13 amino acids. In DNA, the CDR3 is TGCAGTGCACCTCTAGCTGTCACAGATACGCAGTATTTT. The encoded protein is CSAPLAVTDTQYF.

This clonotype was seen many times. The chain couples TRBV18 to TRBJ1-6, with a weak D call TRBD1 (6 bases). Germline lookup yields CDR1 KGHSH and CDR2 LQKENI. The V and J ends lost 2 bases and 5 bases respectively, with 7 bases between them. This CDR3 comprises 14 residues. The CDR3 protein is CASSPRQDNSPLHF. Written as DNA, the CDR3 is TGTGCCAGCTCACCAAGACAGGATAATTCACCCCTCCACTTT. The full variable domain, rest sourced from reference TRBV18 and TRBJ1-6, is NAGVMQNPRHLVRRRGQEARLRCSPMKGHSHVYWYRQLPEEGLKFMVYLQKENIIDESGMPKERFSAEFPKEGPSILRIQQVVRGDSAAYFCASSPRQDNSPLHFGNGTRLTVT.

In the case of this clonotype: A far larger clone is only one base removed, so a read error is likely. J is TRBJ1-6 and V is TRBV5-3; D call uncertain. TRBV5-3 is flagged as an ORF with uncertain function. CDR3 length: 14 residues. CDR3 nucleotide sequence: TGTGCCAGCAGCTATCCGGGCAATAATTCACCCCTCCACTTT. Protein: CASSYPGNNSPLHF.